The rows below give T cell receptor beta chains drawn from one sample of a study of Graves' ophthalmopathy and Graves' hyperthyroidism. Each CDR3 protein is one row after TCRdb ran MiXCR on the multiplex PCR reads. The sample includes about 620,000 distinct CDR3 sequences, around a fifth of them seen just once. The sample comprised peripheral blood. The receptors come from a woman aged 18-29 years with stable Graves' hyperthyroidism. Some clones in this sample may be carry-over from other donors' samples. CDR3s include the opening cysteine and the closing phenylalanine or tryptophan. Fields, in order: J gene, clone size, V gene, CDR3 length, D gene, CDR3 protein, CDR3 DNA. D genes are given only for firm matches. Some rows mark clone size as missing; the rest say once, few, many or name a class of expanded clone.

TRBJ1-1 . TRBV4-1 14 TRBD1 CASSRGQGFTEAFF TGCGCCAGCAGCCGAGGACAGGGGTTCACTGAAGCTTTCTTT
TRBJ2-5 . TRBV12-3/TRBV12-4 14 . CASSLGPGGGTQYF TGTGCCAGCAGCCTAGGTCCAGGAGGAGGGACCCAGTACTTC
TRBJ1-1 . TRBV18 15 . CASSPPDTLNTEAFF TGTGCCAGCTCACCACCGGACACCTTGAACACTGAAGCTTTCTTT
TRBJ2-5 . TRBV7-8 15 . CASTLGGKFQETQYF TGTGCCAGCACCCTAGGGGGGAAATTCCAAGAGACCCAGTACTTC
TRBJ2-6 few TRBV20-1 20 TRBD1 CSARDPTRDRATQWANVLTF TGCAGTGCTCGCGATCCAACCCGGGACAGGGCCACCCAATGGGCCAACGTCCTGACTTTC
TRBJ2-5 many TRBV28 18 TRBD2 CASSSPTPLAGGAETQYF TGTGCCAGCAGTTCCCCGACGCCTCTAGCGGGAGGAGCAGAGACCCAGTACTTC
TRBJ1-1 . TRBV27 15 . CASSFSGLLYTEAFF TGTGCCAGCAGTTTTTCAGGGCTTCTGTACACTGAAGCTTTCTTT
TRBJ1-1 few TRBV5-1 13 . CASSLLDRTLAFF TGCGCCAGCAGCTTGTTGGACCGAACTTTAGCTTTCTTT
TRBJ1-2 once TRBV5-6 12 . CASSNYYGGFTF TGTGCCAGCAGCAACTACTACGGTGGCTTCACCTTC
TRBJ2-7 . TRBV28 14 . CASSLRAGIYEQYF TGTGCCAGCAGTTTAAGGGCGGGGATCTACGAGCAGTACTTC
TRBJ1-1 many TRBV12-3/TRBV12-4 13 . CASSRQGNTEAFF TGTGCCAGCAGCCGGCAAGGGAACACTGAAGCTTTCTTT
TRBJ1-1 many TRBV12-5 14 . CASGSSGTGAEAFF TGTGCTAGTGGTTCTTCGGGGACCGGGGCTGAAGCTTTCTTT
TRBJ2-1 many TRBV6-1 13 . CASHLWGTDEQFF TGTGCCAGCCACCTGTGGGGGACGGATGAGCAGTTCTTC
TRBJ2-7 many TRBV28 16 . CASQQFARSLRAERYF TGTGCCAGCCAGCAATTTGCCAGGAGTCTGAGAGCAGAGCGGTACTTC
TRBJ2-7 many TRBV12-3/TRBV12-4 13 TRBD1 CASSSSYRGWKYF TGTGCCAGCAGTTCCTCCTACAGGGGATGGAAGTACTTC
TRBJ1-2 many TRBV28 14 TRBD1 CASSPPGQQNGYTF TGTGCCAGCAGTCCCCCGGGACAGCAAAATGGCTACACCTTC
TRBJ1-4 . TRBV27 17 . CASSLLRIGGTNEKLFF TGTGCCAGCAGTTTACTACGGATCGGGGGAACTAATGAAAAACTGTTTTTT
TRBJ2-2 many TRBV5-1 14 TRBD1 CASSPKQGPGELFF TGCGCCAGCAGCCCTAAACAGGGGCCCGGGGAGCTGTTTTTT
TRBJ1-2 few TRBV6-2/TRBV6-3 13 . CASSYGQVYGYTF TGTGCCAGCAGTTACGGGCAGGTCTATGGCTACACCTTC
TRBJ1-2 many TRBV6-2/TRBV6-3 12 . CATGQSNYGYTF TGTGCCACCGGACAGTCTAACTATGGCTACACCTTC
TRBJ1-2 . TRBV14 13 . CASSLSMNYGYTF TGTGCCAGCAGCCTATCAATGAACTATGGCTACACCTTC
TRBJ2-7 . TRBV28 14 . CASSFSVRPYEQYF TGTGCCAGCAGTTTTTCCGTACGACCCTACGAGCAGTACTTC
TRBJ1-2 many TRBV6-5 13 . CASSTETGYGYTF TGTGCCAGCAGTACCGAAACAGGGTATGGCTACACCTTC
TRBJ1-2 many TRBV6-5 14 . CASTSSGSYYGYTF TGTGCCAGCACCTCAAGCGGATCATACTATGGCTACACCTTC
TRBJ1-2 many TRBV2 14 . CASSVDTFPTVYTF TGTGCCAGCAGCGTGGACACCTTCCCGACGGTCTACACCTTC
TRBJ1-1 . TRBV5-6 15 . CASSLSFGRDTEAFF TGTGCCAGCAGCTTGTCGTTCGGCAGGGACACTGAAGCTTTCTTT
TRBJ2-7 . TRBV11-2 18 TRBD2 CASSLERGLAGRIYEQYF TGTGCCAGCAGCTTAGAAAGGGGACTGGCCGGGAGGATCTACGAGCAGTACTTC
TRBJ2-7 . TRBV20-1 18 . CSARDPWNGGAAPYEQYF TGCAGTGCTAGAGATCCCTGGAACGGGGGTGCCGCACCCTACGAGCAGTACTTC
TRBJ2-5 few TRBV13 14 . CASLWRGELATQYF TGTGCCAGCCTCTGGCGAGGAGAATTGGCGACCCAGTACTTC
TRBJ2-7 many TRBV6-5 11 . CASSREHEQYF TGTGCCAGCAGTCGGGAGCACGAGCAGTACTTC
TRBJ2-7 . TRBV11-1 16 TRBD2 CASSSGLAGASSSLYF TGTGCCAGCAGCTCGGGACTAGCGGGGGCCTCCTCCAGTCTGTACTTC
TRBJ2-4 many TRBV28 14 TRBD2 CASSLGGSRDIQYF TGTGCCAGCAGTTTGGGCGGGAGCCGGGACATTCAGTACTTC
TRBJ1-2 many TRBV6-2/TRBV6-3 15 . CASSYLGHQLYGYTF TGTGCCAGCAGTTACTTGGGACACCAACTCTATGGCTACACCTTC